This TCR beta chain stems from a study of cytomegalovirus exposure and HLA in healthy donors. Study-level findings and limits: In a later analysis, V- and J-gene trimming of beta chains associated with a DCLRE1C missense variant, replicated independently. An apparent linkage of common viral pathogens to several of the most significant clusters emerged in a later analysis.

The count of this clone is one. Its antigen is currently unknown. Amplification used 60 Vbeta primers and 13 Jbeta primers. Libraries were prepared by immunoSEQ multiplex PCR; TCRdb keeps only in-frame clonotypes and omits some of them. Of about 130,000 clones listed, around 75% were seen once; the top ten hold roughly 3%. Germline V gives CDR1 SGHDT, CDR2 YYEEEE. The CDR3 is 16 residues long. V lost 0 bases and J 6 bases, leaving 15 bases between the germline ends. The genes are TRBV5-6 and TRBJ1-4; D possibly corresponds to TRBD1 (6 bases). This receptor was taken from a man aged 30 to 45 in good health and CMV-seronegative. The sample was PBMCs. DNA for the CDR3: TGTGCCAGCAGCTTGGTTTCCGGGGGGGCGGATGAAAAACTGTTTTTT. Amino acids: CASSLVSGGADEKLFF. Full variable domain (rest looked up from reference TRBV5-6 and TRBJ1-4): DAGVTQSPTHLIKTRGQQVTLRCSPKSGHDTVSWYQQALGQGPQFIFQYYEEEERQRGNFPDRFSGHQFPNYSSELNVNALLLGDSALYLCASSLVSGGADEKLFFGSGTQLSVL.